The rows below give T cell receptor beta chains drawn from one sample of a study of CD8+ T cells in alopecia areata. Profiling relied on immunoSEQ multiplex PCR, and the TCRdb table lists in-frame clones only, not all of them. The sample lists 150,000 to 200,000 clones, just under 60% occurring once. The material sequenced was CD4+ T cells sorted from blood, taken at week 0. The receptors come from a human donor with alopecia areata. Both conserved end residues are part of each CDR3. The order of the fields is V gene, D gene, clone size, J gene, CDR3 protein, CDR3 DNA. The D gene is left open where the match is weak. Only some rows state a clone size, as once, few, many or a class for expanded clones.

TRBV10-3,-,once,TRBJ2-7,CAISGGQGGEQYF,TGTGCCATCAGTGGTGGGCAGGGAGGCGAGCAGTACTTC
TRBV5-6,TRBD2,-,TRBJ2-5,CASSPTLAGGEETQYF,TGTGCCAGCAGCCCTACTCTAGCGGGGGGAGAAGAGACCCAGTACTTC
TRBV20-1,-,-,TRBJ1-2,CSALQGYGYTF,TGCAGTGCTTTACAGGGTTATGGCTACACCTTC
TRBV29-1,-,-,TRBJ1-5,CSAGQSNQPQHF,TGCAGCGCCGGACAGAGCAATCAGCCCCAGCATTTT
TRBV6-5,TRBD2,-,TRBJ2-4,CASSPSGADIQYF,TGTGCCAGCAGTCCAAGCGGGGCGGACATTCAGTACTTC
TRBV6-1,-,-,TRBJ2-7,CATQKDGSYEQYF,TGTGCCACCCAAAAGGATGGTTCCTACGAGCAGTACTTC
TRBV30,-,-,TRBJ1-5,CAWATGNQPQHF,TGTGCCTGGGCTACAGGGAATCAGCCCCAGCATTTT
TRBV27,-,-,TRBJ1-6,CASRPPARNSPLHF,TGTGCCAGCAGGCCACCCGCCCGAAATTCACCCCTCCACTTT
TRBV29-1,-,-,TRBJ2-7,CSVGDEGGQYF,TGCAGCGTTGGGGACGAAGGCGGGCAGTACTTC
TRBV30,-,few,TRBJ1-2,CAWSDDGKYGYTF,TGTGCCTGGAGCGATGACGGGAAATATGGCTACACCTTC
TRBV29-1,TRBD1,-,TRBJ1-5,CSVAIQGSDSNQPQHF,TGCAGCGTTGCAATACAGGGGTCGGATAGCAATCAGCCCCAGCATTTT
TRBV30,TRBD1,few,TRBJ1-2,CAWSARGQGDGYTF,TGTGCCTGGAGTGCCCGCGGACAGGGGGATGGCTACACCTTC
TRBV2,-,-,TRBJ2-5,CASRGRRQGKQETQYF,TGTGCCAGCAGGGGCCGGCGGCAGGGGAAACAAGAGACCCAGTACTTC
TRBV18,-,once,TRBJ1-2,CASSPSSGYTF,TGTGCCAGCTCACCAAGCAGTGGCTACACCTTC